Listed below are T cell receptor beta chains from one sample, sequenced in a study of early T cells in non-severe SARS-CoV-2 infection. TCRdb used MiXCR to reprocess the 5' RACE reads, holding one entry per CDR3 protein. The table records about 97,000 distinct CDR3 sequences, roughly 11% of them present only once. The material sequenced was whole blood, taken at baseline. These receptors all come from an adult who was a healthcare worker with PCR-confirmed SARS-CoV-2 infection or an uninfected control (not recorded which). Both conserved end residues are part of each CDR3. The D gene is left open where the match is weak. Clone sizes are given selectively: once, few, many, or a class where the clone is expanded.

j_gene | v_gene | abundance | d_gene | CDR3aa | CDR3nt
TRBJ1-5 | TRBV15 | few | - | CATSFKRGPQPQHF | TGTGCCACCAGCTTCAAGAGGGGTCCTCAGCCCCAGCATTTT
TRBJ2-7 | TRBV7-9 | few | TRBD1 | CASSSTRDSLYEQYF | TGTGCCAGCAGCTCAACCCGGGACAGCCTTTACGAGCAGTACTTC
TRBJ1-1 | TRBV29-1 | - | - | CSVLSLMNTEAFF | TGCAGCGTCCTCAGCCTCATGAACACTGAAGCTTTCTTT
TRBJ1-1 | TRBV7-3 | few | - | CASSLSEGTEAFF | TGTGCCAGCAGCTTATCTGAAGGAACTGAAGCTTTCTTT
TRBJ2-7 | TRBV6-1 | many | - | CASSEVMGLYEQYF | TGTGCCAGCAGTGAAGTGATGGGCCTTTACGAGCAGTACTTC
TRBJ2-1 | TRBV29-1 | - | TRBD1 | CSVGGTAAHNEQFF | TGCAGCGTCGGTGGGACAGCGGCACACAATGAGCAGTTCTTC
TRBJ2-3 | TRBV12-3/TRBV12-4 | few | - | CASSPRGLKAMDTQYF | TGTGCCAGCAGTCCCCGCGGCCTCAAGGCAATGGATACGCAGTATTTT
TRBJ2-7 | TRBV6-1 | - | - | CASSGSRGEQYF | TGTGCCAGCAGTGGTTCCCGCGGCGAGCAGTACTTC
TRBJ2-7 | TRBV4-2 | few | - | CASSHQGGGQYSYEQYF | TGTGCCAGCAGCCACCAGGGAGGCGGGCAGTACTCCTACGAGCAGTACTTC
TRBJ2-5 | TRBV29-1 | many | - | CSGGDLQETQYF | TGCAGCGGAGGGGACTTACAAGAGACCCAGTACTTC
TRBJ2-1 | TRBV6-2/TRBV6-3 | few | TRBD2 | CASRGTSAYNEQFF | TGTGCCAGCAGAGGGACTAGCGCTTACAATGAGCAGTTCTTC
TRBJ2-7 | TRBV9 | - | TRBD1 | CASSPQTGSLLEQYF | TGTGCCAGCAGCCCCCAGACAGGGTCCCTGCTCGAGCAGTACTTC
TRBJ2-1 | TRBV12-3/TRBV12-4 | - | TRBD2 | CASNGGSSGRIYEQFF | TGTGCCAGCAACGGTGGGTCTAGCGGGAGAATCTATGAGCAGTTCTTC
TRBJ1-1 | TRBV24-1 | many | - | CATSDFWGIAFF | TGTGCCACCAGTGATTTTTGGGGTATCGCTTTCTTT
TRBJ2-2 | TRBV7-6 | few | - | CASSSGTPGAGELFF | TGTGCCAGCAGCTCAGGGACACCAGGGGCCGGGGAGCTGTTTTTT
TRBJ2-3 | TRBV11-1 | few | TRBD2 | CASSRAGGRTDTQYF | TGTGCCAGCAGTCGAGCGGGGGGTCGCACAGATACGCAGTATTTT
TRBJ2-4 | TRBV5-1 | few | - | CASSLGEAKNIQYF | TGCGCCAGCAGCTTGGGAGAAGCCAAAAACATTCAGTACTTC
TRBJ1-3 | TRBV11-3 | - | - | CASSLSRGNTIYF | TGTGCCAGCAGCTTATCGCGTGGAAACACCATATATTTT
TRBJ1-1 | TRBV20-1 | many | - | CSASSARLFTEAFF | TGCAGTGCTAGCTCAGCCAGGTTGTTCACTGAAGCTTTCTTT
TRBJ2-3 | TRBV5-1 | many | TRBD2 | CASSRGDGDTQYF | TGCGCCAGCAGCCGGGGGGACGGGGATACGCAGTATTTT
TRBJ2-1 | TRBV30 | few | - | CAWSVVGFYNEQFF | TGTGCCTGGAGTGTCGTGGGCTTCTACAATGAGCAGTTCTTC
TRBJ2-3 | TRBV20-1 | many | TRBD2 | CSASLADSTDTQYF | TGCAGTGCTTCGCTAGCGGATTCGACAGATACGCAGTATTTT
TRBJ1-4 | TRBV11-2 | few | TRBD1 | CASSKRAGGATNEKLFF | TGTGCCAGCAGCAAGAGGGCAGGGGGCGCAACTAATGAAAAACTGTTTTTT
TRBJ2-7 | TRBV2 | - | TRBD1 | CASREPGTGKAEQYF | TGTGCCAGCAGGGAACCCGGGACAGGGAAGGCCGAGCAGTACTTC
TRBJ1-2 | TRBV18 | few | - | CASSPGFTGLYGYTF | TGTGCCAGCTCACCAGGTTTTACGGGCCTCTATGGCTACACCTTC
TRBJ2-2 | TRBV6-6 | - | - | CASSVREHHGELFF | TGTGCCAGCAGTGTCCGGGAGCATCACGGGGAGCTGTTTTTT
TRBJ2-6 | TRBV7-6 | - | - | CASSPHTGSTRSGANVLTF | TGTGCCAGCAGCCCCCATACAGGGTCAACCCGCTCTGGGGCCAACGTCCTGACTTTC
TRBJ2-7 | TRBV7-2 | few | - | CASSQGLYYEQYF | TGTGCCAGCAGCCAGGGACTGTACTACGAGCAGTACTTC
TRBJ2-3 | TRBV7-3 | many | TRBD2 | CASSSGLAGGSTDTQYF | TGTGCCAGCAGTTCCGGACTAGCGGGGGGTAGCACAGATACGCAGTATTTT
TRBJ2-6 | TRBV12-3/TRBV12-4 | many | - | CASSLAAGREGANVLTF | TGTGCCAGCAGTTTAGCAGCGGGCAGAGAGGGGGCCAACGTCCTGACTTTC
TRBJ1-1 | TRBV12-3/TRBV12-4 | many | - | CASSLNQGPGTEAFF | TGTGCCAGCAGTTTAAATCAGGGGCCGGGGACTGAAGCTTTCTTT
TRBJ2-2 | TRBV7-2 | many | - | CASSLVGAGELFF | TGTGCCAGCAGCTTAGTAGGGGCAGGGGAGCTGTTTTTT
TRBJ1-1 | TRBV7-2 | - | TRBD1 | CASSLKVTGGWDTEAFF | TGTGCCAGCAGCTTAAAGGTCACAGGGGGGTGGGACACTGAAGCTTTCTTT
TRBJ1-4 | TRBV6-5 | - | TRBD1 | CASRLRGHLNEKLFF | TGTGCCAGCAGACTGAGGGGGCACCTTAATGAAAAACTGTTTTTT
TRBJ1-1 | TRBV20-1 | many | - | CSARWMNTEAFF | TGCAGTGCTAGATGGATGAACACTGAAGCTTTCTTT
TRBJ2-1 | TRBV29-1 | few | TRBD2 | CSARTSGDYNEQFF | TGCAGCGCCCGGACTAGCGGGGATTACAATGAGCAGTTCTTC
TRBJ2-4 | TRBV24-1 | - | - | CATSDNQGGIAKNIQYF | TGTGCCACCAGTGATAACCAGGGGGGGATAGCCAAAAACATTCAGTACTTC
TRBJ1-1 | TRBV5-4 | - | - | CASSLVGARAFF | TGTGCCAGCAGCCTCGTAGGGGCGCGGGCTTTCTTT
TRBJ2-7 | TRBV6-1 | many | - | CASSELALPGQYF | TGTGCCAGCAGTGAACTCGCCCTCCCAGGGCAGTACTTC
TRBJ2-1 | TRBV7-2 | - | TRBD2 | CASSFAGTSGSNEQFF | TGTGCCAGCAGCTTTGCCGGGACTAGCGGGAGCAATGAGCAGTTCTTC
TRBJ2-1 | TRBV27 | few | - | CASSLGPGFGSYNEQFF | TGTGCCAGCAGTTTAGGCCCCGGGTTTGGTAGCTACAATGAGCAGTTCTTC
TRBJ2-1 | TRBV12-3/TRBV12-4 | many | TRBD2 | CASSPTGGLAGISYNEQFF | TGTGCCAGCAGTCCCACCGGGGGACTAGCGGGAATTTCCTACAATGAGCAGTTCTTC
TRBJ2-3 | TRBV20-1 | - | TRBD2 | CSATSGTSGSLTDTQYF | TGCAGTGCAACTTCTGGGACTAGCGGGAGTCTCACAGATACGCAGTATTTT
TRBJ2-3 | TRBV7-2 | - | - | CASLRFSSTDTQYF | TGTGCCAGCTTGCGGTTTTCCAGCACAGATACGCAGTATTTT
TRBJ2-1 | TRBV7-9 | - | - | CASKTSGLGYNEQFF | TGTGCCAGCAAGACGTCAGGGCTGGGATACAATGAGCAGTTCTTC
TRBJ2-7 | TRBV28 | - | - | CASSRDYYEQYF | TGTGCCAGCAGTCGCGACTATTACGAGCAGTACTTC
TRBJ2-7 | TRBV19 | - | - | CASSQSGAYEQYF | TGTGCCAGTAGTCAGTCCGGAGCCTACGAGCAGTACTTC
TRBJ2-2 | TRBV12-5 | few | TRBD1 | CASGGQGNTGELFF | TGTGCTAGTGGGGGACAGGGGAACACCGGGGAGCTGTTTTTT
TRBJ2-3 | TRBV10-3 | many | - | CAISESRVGTDTQYF | TGTGCCATCAGTGAGTCGCGGGTCGGAACAGATACGCAGTATTTT
TRBJ2-4 | TRBV3-1 | many | TRBD2 | CASSPPAGGRDIQYF | TGTGCCAGCAGCCCCCCAGCGGGGGGAAGGGACATTCAGTACTTC
TRBJ2-3 | TRBV11-3 | many | - | CASSLGPENTQYF | TGTGCCAGCAGCTTAGGGCCCGAAAATACGCAGTATTTT
TRBJ2-3 | TRBV9 | many | TRBD2 | CASSIAGLTTDTQYF | TGTGCCAGCAGCATAGCGGGTCTTACCACAGATACGCAGTATTTT
TRBJ2-7 | TRBV24-1 | - | TRBD2 | CATSAAGGNLEQYF | TGTGCCACCAGTGCGGCGGGGGGGAACTTGGAGCAGTACTTC
TRBJ2-3 | TRBV7-2 | many | TRBD1 | CASSFNDRVTDTQYF | TGTGCCAGCAGCTTCAACGACAGGGTGACAGATACGCAGTATTTT
TRBJ1-6 | TRBV6-5 | few | - | CASSSRPRARNSPLHF | TGTGCCAGCAGTTCACGCCCCCGGGCCCGTAATTCACCCCTCCACTTT
TRBJ2-1 | TRBV18 | many | - | CASSDSRSSEQFF | TGTGCCAGCTCGGATAGCCGATCCTCTGAGCAGTTCTTC
TRBJ2-5 | TRBV10-3 | - | TRBD1 | CAISVETGGLSETQYF | TGTGCCATCAGTGTAGAAACAGGGGGTCTATCAGAGACCCAGTACTTC